The 19 T cell receptor beta chains listed next were all sequenced from one sample in a study of cytomegalovirus exposure and HLA in healthy donors. Only in-frame clones appear in the TCRdb table, and some are missing; sequencing was by immunoSEQ multiplex PCR. This table holds more than 140,000 clones, less than 90% found once. The sample was PBMCs. These TCRs come from a woman under 30 in good health and CMV-seropositive.

CDR3 residues: CASLTGPGELFF. The CDR3 DNA reads TGTGCCAGCCTAACAGGGCCCGGGGAGCTGTTTTTT. The chain links TRBV6-1 to TRBJ2-2, with D tentatively TRBD1 (6 bases). The V and J ends lost 8 bases and 6 bases respectively, with 10 bases between them. CDR1 MNHNS and CDR2 SASEGT come from the germline V gene. CDR3 length equals 12 residues.

This rearrangement joins TRBV28 to TRBJ2-7, with 12 bases matching TRBD2. There are 15 residues in the CDR3. Germline CDR1 is MDHEN and CDR2 is SYDVKM. The trim removed 4 bases at V and 6 bases at J, leaving 7 bases unmatched. The DNA of the CDR3 is TGTGCCAGCAGTTCAGGACTAGCGGGATCCGCCGAGCAGTACTTC. It is translated as CASSSGLAGSAEQYF.

The genes are TRBV6-1 and TRBJ2-7; TRBD2 aligns across 7 bases. The germline V gene has CDR1 MNHNS and CDR2 SASEGT. J gave up 5 bases and V 6 bases, and 10 bases lay outside the gene matches. This CDR3 spans 14 amino acids. The CDR3 sequence: CASRRLAIGNEQYF. The DNA for the CDR3 is TGTGCCAGCAGGCGACTAGCAATTGGTAACGAGCAGTACTTC.

The chain combines TRBV5-1 with TRBJ1-1; TRBD1 matches 9 bases. Unmatched junction bases numbered 8, after V lost 4 bases and J lost 1 base. CDR1 SGHRS and CDR2 YFSETQ come from the germline V gene. This CDR3 region has 16 residues. The CDR3 DNA reads TGCGCCAGCAGCCCCTGGACAGGGGAGGGGAACACTGAAGCTTTCTTT. It specifies CASSPWTGEGNTEAFF.

The chain has TRBV7-8 and TRBJ2-7, with 10 bases aligning to TRBD1. V lost 5 bases and J lost 6; bases outside the gene matches: 4. CDR1 SGHVS and CDR2 FQNEAQ come from the germline V gene. CDR3 size: 13 residues. Here the CDR3 DNA reads TGTGCCAGCAGCCGGGACAGGGGTTCCGAGCAGTACTTC. Protein sequence: CASSRDRGSEQYF.

This clone was seen many times. The chain couples TRBV7-9 to TRBJ2-3; 7 nucleotides align to TRBD1. The CDR3 runs 15 residues. The V gene end was trimmed by 5 bases and the J gene end by 1 base; junction bases not matched to a gene: 6. From germline, CDR1 is SEHNR and CDR2 FQNEAQ (reference sequence). In DNA, the CDR3 is TGTGCCAGCAGCCCGGGACAGTGGGGCACAGATACGCAGTATTTT. As protein: CASSPGQWGTDTQYF.

V gene TRBV27 combines with J gene TRBJ1-1; maybe TRBD1 (5 bases). V lost 3 bases and J lost 3, with 14 bases in between. CDR1 MNHEY and CDR2 SMNVEV come from the germline V gene (reference sequence). This CDR3 has 15 residues. The CDR3 bases are TGTGCCAGCAGTTTCAGGTCGCAGGGCTACACTGAAGCTTTCTTT. Its translation: CASSFRSQGYTEAFF.

This sequence joins TRBV11-1 and TRBJ2-2, with a weak D call TRBD2 (5 bases). The germline V gene encodes CDR1 SGHAT and CDR2 FQDESV (reference sequence). CDR3 length: 16 amino acids. The V end lost 5 bases, the J end lost 1 base, and 14 bases lay between the germline ends. The CDR3 DNA is TGTGCCAGCAGCCTAGGACGGACTGTGAACACCGGGGAGCTGTTTTTT. As protein: CASSLGRTVNTGELFF.

The chain joins TRBV5-1 to TRBJ2-3; TRBD2 matches 7 bases. Per germline, CDR1 SGHRS and CDR2 YFSETQ. This CDR3 contains 14 residues. V lost 4 bases and J lost 0; bases outside the gene matches: 2. The CDR3 DNA reads TGCGCCAGCAGCGTTAGCGGGAGCACAGATACGCAGTATTTT. It specifies CASSVSGSTDTQYF.

This clone was recorded a few times. The gene calls are TRBV25-1 and TRBJ1-2; 9 bases are shared with TRBD1. The CDR3 spans 15 residues. Looked up from germline, CDR1 is MGHDK and CDR2 is SYGVNS. Trimming took 5 bases from V and 2 from J; bases not matched to a gene: 6. In nucleotides, the CDR3 is TGTGCCAGCAGTCAAGATGGGACAGGGAACTATGGCTACACCTTC. It specifies CASSQDGTGNYGYTF.

This clone was recorded once. The rearrangement uses TRBV2 and TRBJ2-3, with a weak D call TRBD1 (6 bases). CDR3 size: 13 residues. Trimming shortened V by 1 base and J by 4 bases, and 6 bases separated the two germline ends. Germline V CDR1 and CDR2: SNHLY, FYNNEI. The CDR3 region has the DNA TGTGCCAGCAGTGAAGAGGGGGCAGATACGCAGTATTTT. Its protein product is CASSEEGADTQYF.

The gene calls are TRBV28 and TRBJ1-3; tentatively, D is TRBD1 (5 bases). Trimming cost V 3 bases and J 2 bases, with 11 bases left between them. The CDR3 covers 15 residues. Germline V gene sequence: CDR1 MDHEN, CDR2 SYDVKM. CDR3: CASSFRTQAGNTIYF. Written as DNA, the CDR3 is TGTGCCAGCAGTTTCAGGACACAAGCTGGAAACACCATATATTTT.

As regards this clone: The junction does not match germline at one end; this may be a read error. This chain links TRBV7-7 with TRBJ2-7; perhaps TRBD2 as D (6 bases). This CDR3 region has 15 residues. CDR1 SSHAT and CDR2 FNYEAQ come from the germline V gene (reference sequence). The CDR3 DNA sequence: TGTGCTAGCAGCTTAAGAGCGGGTGCAAACTACGAGCAGTACTTC. Protein product: CASSLRAGANYEQYF.

J is TRBJ1-2 and V is TRBV28, with D unclear. Germline CDR1 and CDR2: MDHEN and SYDVKM. The CDR3 loop spans 11 amino acids. V dropped 3 bases and J dropped 9 bases, with 8 bases sitting between them. Here the CDR3 reads CASSFEKSYTF. CDR3 DNA: TGTGCCAGCAGTTTCGAGAAGAGCTACACCTTC.

This clone was found once. The V call is TRBV6-6, the J call TRBJ2-1; 7 bases match TRBD2. Germline V gene sequence: CDR1 MNHNY, CDR2 SVGAGI (reference sequence). V dropped 2 bases and J dropped 9; count of bases not matched to a gene: 13. The CDR3 runs to 16 residues. The CDR3 loop is CASSYLRGGGETEQFF. The CDR3 nucleotides read TGTGCCAGCAGTTACCTTCGTGGGGGAGGGGAGACTGAGCAGTTCTTC.

The chain couples TRBV12-5 to TRBJ2-3, with 7 bases aligning to TRBD2. Germline loops: CDR1 LGHNT, CDR2 FRNRAP. J lost 0 bases, V lost 6 bases, and 6 bases had no gene match. The CDR3 consists of 15 residues. As DNA, the CDR3 is TGTGCTAGTGGCCCCGGGACTAAAAGCACAGATACGCAGTATTTT. Translated, it gives CASGPGTKSTDTQYF.

The V and J genes are TRBV2 and TRBJ2-5; 8 nucleotides match TRBD1. V trimming: 6 bases; J trimming: 5 bases; junction bases outside the gene matches: 5. Germline V lookup: CDR1 SNHLY, CDR2 FYNNEI. The CDR3 spans 13 residues. Written as DNA, the CDR3 is TGTGCCAGCAGGGGACAGGTAGAGGAGACCCAGTACTTC. Its translation is CASRGQVEETQYF.

The V gene is TRBV28, the J gene TRBJ2-7, with 7 nucleotides matching TRBD2. V lost 5 bases, J lost 9 bases, and 16 bases stayed unmatched. The CDR3 sequence is 15 residues long. Germline-derived CDR1 and CDR2 are MDHEN and SYDVKM. The CDR3 region is CASSLYLGRAFWQYF. The CDR3, as DNA: TGTGCCAGCAGTCTTTACCTGGGGAGGGCCTTTTGGCAGTACTTC.

The chain carries TRBV10-3 and TRBJ2-1; unclear D gene. Germline V gene lookup returns CDR1 ENHRY and CDR2 SYGVKD. The V end lost 4 bases, the J end lost 2 bases, and 6 bases lay between the germline ends. The CDR3 runs 13 residues. The CDR3 spells CAISVSAYNEQFF. CDR3 in DNA: TGTGCCATCAGTGTCTCCGCCTACAATGAGCAGTTCTTC.